This T cell receptor beta chain was sequenced during a study of T cell repertoires in aging, cancer and after chemotherapy. Amplification of TCR beta used genomic DNA extracted from peripheral blood. CDR3 length: 14 residues. The germline V gene has CDR1 SGHTA and CDR2 FQGNSA. Trimming cost V 5 bases and J 7 bases, with 14 bases left between them. Rearranged V-D-J TRB sequences were amplified with a mixed TRB-A/B primer pool. TCRdb re-analysed the multiplex PCR reads in MiXCR, keeping a single row per CDR3 protein. The table lists about 5,800 distinct CDR3 sequences, around 24% of them singletons. Source material: blood. The chain uses TRBV7-2 and TRBJ2-2; D ambiguous. The clonotype originates from a human donor with a blood cancer. The DNA of the CDR3 is TGTGCCAGCAGCGCCGACGGAAGGGACGGGGAGCTGTTTTTT. This codes for CASSADGRDGELFF.